This T cell receptor beta chain was documented in a study of T cell repertoires in cytomegalovirus infection. TCRdb reprocessed the reads via MiXCR and lists one record per CDR3 protein. There are around 710,000 distinct CDR3 sequences in the sample; just under 30% occur only once, and about an eighth lies in the top ten. This clonotype was observed many times. Its matching antigen is unknown. From germline, CDR1 is SGHTA and CDR2 FQGNSA. V gave up 5 bases and J gave up 6 bases, with 11 bases separating them. This CDR3 has 13 residues. The source of this sequence is a human donor in good health (CMV status not recorded). Some clones in this sample may be carry-over from other donors' samples. V gene TRBV7-2 combines with J gene TRBJ1-5; unclear D gene. The sequences come from cultured CD8+ T cells from PBMCs, collected from culture after CMV antigen stimulation. CDR3 nucleotide sequence: TGTGCCAGCAGCATCCTGGGGTCTCAGCCCCAGCATTTT. This encodes CASSILGSQPQHF.